This T cell receptor beta chain was captured by sequencing in a study of cytomegalovirus exposure and HLA in healthy donors. Study-wide results and limits: Sequencing likely caused a cluster of highly shared sequence variants.

Germline lookup yields CDR1 GTSNPN and CDR2 SVGIG (reference sequence). The CDR3 is made up of 14 amino acids. V lost 4 bases and J 5 bases, leaving 14 bases between the germline ends. As to this clone: Its matching antigen is unknown.

Primers for the PCR totalled 60 Vbeta and 13 Jbeta. Produced via immunoSEQ multiplex PCR; TCRdb's table is partial and in-frame only. This sample's clone table lists 55,000 to 80,000 clones. V is TRBV30 and J is TRBJ2-2; maybe TRBD1 (6 bases). The TCR comes from a man aged 35 to 55 in good health and CMV-seronegative. The sequenced sample consisted of PBMCs. CDR3: CAWNSGQGTGELFF. The CDR3 DNA reads as TGTGCCTGGAATTCGGGGCAGGGGACCGGGGAGCTGTTTTTT.